A selection of T cell receptor beta chains follows, all from one sample in a study of blood T cell repertoires in COVID-19. Repertoires were generated with immunoSEQ multiplex PCR, while TCRdb's copy carries only in-frame clones and drops some. The table lists approximately 51,000 clones, roughly 84% of them singletons. Sequenced: peripheral blood. These receptors all stem from a man aged 50 or older with active COVID-19. CDR3s include the opening cysteine and the closing phenylalanine or tryptophan. The order of the fields is V gene, J gene, D gene, clone size, CDR3 DNA, CDR3 protein. The D gene is left open where the match is weak. Expanded clones are given a class, and other clones once, few, many or no size at all.

v_call: TRBV12-5; j_call: TRBJ2-5; d_call: TRBD2; clone_size: .; cdr3_nt: TGTGCTAGTGGTTTGGCGGCCCCAAATGGACTAGCGGACCAAGAGACCCAGTACTTC; cdr3_aa: CASGLAAPNGLADQETQYF
v_call: TRBV6-6; j_call: TRBJ2-2; d_call: TRBD2; clone_size: once; cdr3_nt: TGTGCCAGCAGCGGCCCGGGAGGGGGGGAGCTGTTTTTT; cdr3_aa: CASSGPGGGELFF
v_call: TRBV6-5; j_call: TRBJ2-7; d_call: .; clone_size: .; cdr3_nt: TGTGCCAGCCACCGGACAGCTGGCTACGAGCAGTACTTC; cdr3_aa: CASHRTAGYEQYF
v_call: TRBV25-1; j_call: TRBJ1-1; d_call: .; clone_size: .; cdr3_nt: TGTGCCAGCACTAGAATGGGTGGTCCTGAAGCTTTCTTT; cdr3_aa: CASTRMGGPEAFF
v_call: TRBV11-3; j_call: TRBJ1-6; d_call: TRBD1; clone_size: .; cdr3_nt: TGTGCCAGCAGCTACGGGACAGGGGATTCACCCCTCCACTTT; cdr3_aa: CASSYGTGDSPLHF
v_call: TRBV5-6; j_call: TRBJ2-1; d_call: .; clone_size: .; cdr3_nt: TGTGCCAGCAGCTCCACAGGTGGCTCCTACAATGAGCAGTTCTTC; cdr3_aa: CASSSTGGSYNEQFF
v_call: TRBV18; j_call: TRBJ1-2; d_call: .; clone_size: few; cdr3_nt: TGTGCCAGCTCCCTTTTTAACTATGGCTACACCTTC; cdr3_aa: CASSLFNYGYTF
v_call: TRBV28; j_call: TRBJ1-5; d_call: TRBD1; clone_size: .; cdr3_nt: TGTGCCAGCAGGCCGACAGGGGAAGCTCAGCCCCAGCATTTT; cdr3_aa: CASRPTGEAQPQHF
v_call: TRBV9; j_call: TRBJ2-3; d_call: .; clone_size: .; cdr3_nt: TGTGCCAGCAGCGTAGCCCAGACAGATACGCAGTATTTT; cdr3_aa: CASSVAQTDTQYF
v_call: TRBV3-1/TRBV3-2; j_call: TRBJ1-3; d_call: .; clone_size: .; cdr3_nt: TGTGCCAGCAGCTCCACAGCTATTCTTGGAAACACCATATATTTT; cdr3_aa: CASSSTAILGNTIYF
v_call: TRBV6-5; j_call: TRBJ2-1; d_call: .; clone_size: .; cdr3_nt: TGTGCCAGCAGCCAAAACAATGAGCAGTTCTTC; cdr3_aa: CASSQNNEQFF